The sequence of this T cell receptor beta chain was determined in a study of blood T cell repertoires in COVID-19 (dated by TCRdb to 2020 to 2022). Regarding the research as a whole: Samples from collaborators originated in the United States, Italy and Spain and spanned both the acute and convalescent phases of COVID-19. The sample metadata nearly always contained a de-identified subject ID, COVID-19 status, age in years and sex. Samples were obtained from the ongoing ImmuneRACE study (first 160 participants) and from over a thousand subjects provided by 6 global collaborators. Where available, HLA class I and class II types were taken from metadata supplied by the sample provider and were not determined by assay-based typing. A freely available public database, intended as a resource for researchers studying the immune response to SARS-CoV-2, is where the repertoires were released. The material from the prospective study consisted of cDNA or gDNA derived from T cells, B-cell-depleted T cells, or PBMCs. The dataset comprised deeply sampled blood TCRbeta repertoires from subjects exposed to, actively infected with, or recovered from COVID-19.

A remark on this clone: The target of this receptor is not known. No base quality values were provided; no much bigger clone lies one nucleotide off.

V loses 4 bases at its end and J loses 3 bases; junction bases beyond the gene matches: 6. Sequences SGHDT (CDR1) and YYEEEE (CDR2) are obtained from the germline V gene. Taken from cysteine to phenylalanine, the CDR3 has 15 residues. Only the CDR3 DNA stays, 45 bases, in frame from base 1. Broad study findings and their caveats: Clinical and demographic metadata were provided uncurated, with the amount varying by source and participant.

At one collaborating source in Seattle, patients were enrolled during active infection and were followed longitudinally through the course of disease. Collaborating institutions collected whole blood in K2EDTA tubes following their own protocols. Collaborator samples were shipped for TCRbeta analysis as frozen whole blood, isolated PBMCs, or DNA extracted from either sample type. TCRbeta CDR3 regions were amplified from genomic DNA by means of the immunoSEQ Assay, a bias-controlled multiplex PCR. Turning to the authors' computational methods: Within the assay, amplification of reference gene primers was used to estimate how many nucleated cells each sample contained. Sequence reads were collapsed and filtered to measure the absolute abundance of every unique TCRbeta CDR3 rearrangement. For each sample, productive Simpson clonality was calculated as the square root of Simpson's diversity index over productive rearrangements. As stored in TCRdb, this immuneACCESS dataset retains in-frame rearrangements with V and J assigned. A fraction of the clones does not appear; measured against another copy, unresolved V genes explain less than half of the discrepancy, and the remainder lacks a known reason. The V and J calls and clone size are taken from that table; D and trimming were inferred from the DNA. This sample is represented by about 68,000 clones; about nine tenths of them were singletons. More than 0.4% of the sample lies in the top ten.

Sequencing used peripheral blood. This receptor chain uses TRBV5-6 and TRBJ2-2, with 7 junctional bases fitting TRBD2. The sequence was collected from a man between 45 and 60 years old with COVID-19, enrolled during active disease. The sequenced DNA: TGTGCCAGCAGCCCACGACTAGCCTACACCGGGGAGCTGTTTTTT. It specifies CASSPRLAYTGELFF.